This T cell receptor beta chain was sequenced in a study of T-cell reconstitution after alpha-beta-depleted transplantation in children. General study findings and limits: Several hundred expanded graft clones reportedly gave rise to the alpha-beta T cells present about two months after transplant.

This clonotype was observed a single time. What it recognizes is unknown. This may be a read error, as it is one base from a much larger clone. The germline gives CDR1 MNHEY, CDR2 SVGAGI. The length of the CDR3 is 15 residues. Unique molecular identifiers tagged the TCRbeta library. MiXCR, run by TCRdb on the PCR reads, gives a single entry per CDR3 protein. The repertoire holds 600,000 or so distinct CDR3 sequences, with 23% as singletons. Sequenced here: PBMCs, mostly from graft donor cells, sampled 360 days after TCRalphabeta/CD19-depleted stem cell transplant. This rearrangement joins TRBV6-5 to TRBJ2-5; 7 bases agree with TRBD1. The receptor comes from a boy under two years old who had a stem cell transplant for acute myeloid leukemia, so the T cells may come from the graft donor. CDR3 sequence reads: CAGSYSQTGRETQYF. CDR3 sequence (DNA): TGTGCCGGCAGTTACTCCCAGACAGGGCGGGAGACCCAGTACTTC.